One sample yielded the 2 T cell receptor beta chains listed below, sequenced in a study of cytotoxic CD8 clonotypes in ibrutinib-treated CLL. Sequencing used immunoSEQ multiplex PCR; TCRdb keeps in-frame clones, though not all of them. This sample has around 200,000 clones, with more than 70% found just once. The material was PBMCs, obtained after 12 months of ibrutinib treatment. The receptors shown here come from a human donor with chronic lymphocytic leukemia.

This clone was counted a few times. J is TRBJ1-2 and V is TRBV7-8; no definite D call. Germline lookup yields CDR1 SGHVS and CDR2 FQNEAQ. CDR3 length: 15 amino acids. Trimming pared 5 bases from V and 4 bases from J, leaving 17 bases between. The CDR3 bases are TGTGCCAGCAGCGGCGGACGGCCCCAACCCTATGGCTACACCTTC. It translates to CASSGGRPQPYGYTF.

J is TRBJ1-2 and V is TRBV20-1, with D uncertain. V lost 2 bases and J 8 bases, leaving 9 bases between the germline ends. Germline-derived CDR1 and CDR2 are DFQATT and SNEGSKA (reference sequence). The CDR3 loop spans 11 amino acids. The CDR3 sequence is CSARSEYGYTF. Written as DNA, the CDR3 is TGCAGTGCTAGATCTGAGTACGGCTACACCTTC.